Shown below are 28 T cell receptor beta chains from a single sample sequenced in a study of T cell responses to AZD1222 COVID-19 vaccine. Assay used: immunoSEQ multiplex PCR; TCRdb lists only in-frame clones, some missing. The sample has some 150,000 clones; roughly 90% are singletons. This material consisted of peripheral blood, taken 28 days after the second AZD1222 dose. Receptors originate from an adult who received the AZD1222 COVID-19 vaccine.

The chain carries TRBV24-1 and TRBJ1-3, with 7 bases identical to TRBD1. This CDR3 has 16 residues. V dropped 7 bases and J dropped 0; count of bases not matched to a gene: 8. Germline CDR1 is KGHDR and CDR2 is SFDVKD. CDR3 loop: CATSGGQDSSGNTIYF. The DNA of the CDR3 is TGTGCCACCAGCGGAGGACAGGACAGCTCTGGAAACACCATATATTTT.

The V call is TRBV9, the J call TRBJ2-5; 7 nucleotides align to TRBD1. This CDR3 comprises 16 residues. Trimming at V came to 4 bases and at J to 6 bases, leaving 15 bases not matched to a gene. In germline, CDR1 is SGDLS, CDR2 YYNGEE. CDR3: CASSPEGGSFWKTQYF. CDR3 DNA sequence: TGTGCCAGCAGCCCCGAAGGGGGCTCCTTCTGGAAGACCCAGTACTTC.

The chain recombines TRBV4-2 with TRBJ1-2; D is perhaps TRBD1 (5 bases). Between the trimmed V and J ends, which lost 0 bases and 5 bases, there was a span of 13 bases. Germline CDR1 LGHNA, CDR2 YNFKEQ. The length of the CDR3 is 15 residues. The CDR3, as DNA: TGTGCCAGCAGCCAAGATCAGGCCAGGGATTATGGCTACACCTTC. This codes for CASSQDQARDYGYTF.

The table lists this clone with a count of one. The gene calls are TRBV7-8 and TRBJ1-2, with no clear D. V lost 9 bases and J lost 4, with 21 bases in between. The CDR3 runs to 15 residues. Germline CDR1 reads SGHVS; CDR2 reads FQNEAQ. The DNA for the CDR3 is TGTGCCAGTAAACCGGACGCCCTCGAACTCTATGGCTACACCTTC. Its protein product is CASKPDALELYGYTF.

V gene TRBV24-1 combines with J gene TRBJ1-2; tentatively, D is TRBD1 (5 bases). Looked up from germline, CDR1 is KGHDR and CDR2 is SFDVKD. This CDR3 region has 14 residues. Trimming pared 3 bases from V and 8 bases from J, leaving 15 bases between. CDR3 protein: CATSDQRGRSGYTF. CDR3 coding DNA: TGTGCCACCAGTGATCAAAGGGGTCGAAGCGGCTACACCTTC.

This chain joins TRBV5-8 and TRBJ2-3; D gene uncertain. Germline V gene lookup returns CDR1 SGHTS and CDR2 YDEGEE. The CDR3 contains 16 residues. Between the trimmed V and J ends, which lost 5 bases and 0 bases, there was a span of 16 bases. The CDR3 loop is CASSPGRFLSTDTQYF. The CDR3 DNA sequence: TGTGCCAGCAGTCCCGGTCGGTTCCTTAGCACAGATACGCAGTATTTT.

V is TRBV5-4 and J is TRBJ1-6, with 7 bases identical to TRBD1. The germline V gene encodes CDR1 SGHNT and CDR2 YYREEE (reference sequence). Trimming removed 0 bases from V and 10 bases from J; junction bases left unmatched: 7. The CDR3 contains 15 residues. The CDR3 is CASSLGQGSGSPLHF. CDR3 DNA sequence: TGTGCCAGCAGCTTGGGACAGGGATCAGGATCACCCCTCCACTTT. Combining the CDR3 with reference TRBV5-4 and TRBJ1-6 gives the whole variable domain ETGVTQSPTHLIKTRGQQVTLRCSSQSGHNTVSWYQQALGQGPQFIFQYYREEENGRGNFPPRFSGLQFPNYSSELNVNALELDDSALYLCASSLGQGSGSPLHFGNGTRLTVT.

This clone was detected only a few times. V usage is TRBV14 and J usage is TRBJ1-2; 8 bases map to TRBD1. The CDR3 covers 13 residues. Germline V gene lookup returns CDR1 SGHDN and CDR2 FVKESK. The V gene end was trimmed by 5 bases and the J gene end by 4 bases; junction bases not matched to a gene: 3. The CDR3, as DNA: TGTGCCAGCAGCGACAGGGGAAGCTATGGCTACACCTTC. This sequence encodes CASSDRGSYGYTF.

This chain joins TRBV7-2 and TRBJ1-5, with 7 bases fitting TRBD1. The CDR3 totals 15 residues. Germline V gene data show CDR1 as SGHTA and CDR2 as FQGNSA. The V segment lost 3 bases and the J segment 3 bases; nucleotides outside the gene matches: 5. For the CDR3, the DNA is TGTGCCAGCAGCTTCATTACAGGGGACAATCAGCCCCAGCATTTT. It codes for CASSFITGDNQPQHF.

The CDR3 DNA reads as TGTGCCAGCAGCAAAGCGTTGCAACTAGATAGGAACTACGAGCAGTACTTC. This encodes CASSKALQLDRNYEQYF. The gene calls are TRBV21-1 and TRBJ2-7; TRBD2, the D gene given by the table, was not confirmed from the DNA. TRBV21-1 is recorded as a pseudogene. The CDR3 consists of 17 residues.

This clone was observed a single time. This same CDR3 is encoded by further DNA sequences in the sample. The CDR3 nucleotides read TGTGCCAGTAGTATAAGGGGCTATAGCAATCAGCCCCAGCATTTT. This sequence encodes CASSIRGYSNQPQHF. V usage is TRBV19 and J usage is TRBJ1-5, with TRBD1 as a possible D gene (5 bases). CDR3 length equals 15 residues. Germline lookup yields CDR1 LNHDA and CDR2 SQIVND (reference sequence). Trimming took 2 bases from V and 0 from J, leaving 8 bases between them.

The rearrangement joins TRBV27 to TRBJ2-7; D perhaps matches TRBD1 (6 bases). V lost 3 bases, J lost 4 bases, and 10 bases lay in between. The CDR3 is 13 residues long. Germline CDR1 reads MNHEY; CDR2 reads SMNVEV (reference sequence). CDR3 nucleotides: TGTGCCAGCAGTTTCGGCAGGGGATACGAGCAGTACTTC. Encoded protein: CASSFGRGYEQYF.

As DNA, the CDR3 is TGTGCCAGCAGCTTCACAGGGGGCGACTATGGCTACACCTTC. The encoded protein is CASSFTGGDYGYTF. The V call is TRBV7-2, the J call TRBJ1-2; 9 bases agree with TRBD1. Germline lookup yields CDR1 SGHTA and CDR2 FQGNSA. The CDR3 is made up of 14 amino acids. J was trimmed by 3 bases and V by 3 bases; bases with no gene match: 2.

For this clone: The sample carries other DNA sequences with the same CDR3. The V call is TRBV18, the J call TRBJ1-5; a weak D match, TRBD1 (6 bases). Germline CDR1 and CDR2: KGHSH and LQKENI. V gave up 6 bases and J gave up 1 base, with 10 bases separating them. This CDR3 is 14 amino acids long. CDR3 residues: CASSPGVSNQPQHF. CDR3 in DNA: TGTGCCAGCTCCCCAGGGGTGAGCAATCAGCCCCAGCATTTT. Full variable domain (remainder filled in from reference TRBV18 and TRBJ1-5): NAGVMQNPRHLVRRRGQEARLRCSPMKGHSHVYWYRQLPEEGLKFMVYLQKENIIDESGMPKERFSAEFPKEGPSILRIQQVVRGDSAAYFCASSPGVSNQPQHFGDGTRLSIL.

In this sample, this clone turned up once. This rearrangement joins TRBV30 to TRBJ1-3; D gene unclear. Germline loops: CDR1 GTSNPN, CDR2 SVGIG (reference sequence). V dropped 2 bases and J dropped 3 bases, with 17 bases sitting between them. The CDR3 is 16 amino acids. The CDR3 coding sequence is TGTGCCTGGAGTTACTCCGGGCAGAGCTATGGAAACACCATATATTTT. Residues: CAWSYSGQSYGNTIYF.

The chain combines TRBV5-4 with TRBJ1-3; no clear D gene. Looked up from germline, CDR1 is SGHNT and CDR2 is YYREEE (reference sequence). Trimming pared 4 bases from V and 4 bases from J, leaving 9 bases between. CDR3 size: 13 residues. The CDR3 sequence: CASSAFLGNTIYF. For the CDR3, the DNA is TGTGCCAGCAGCGCCTTCTTGGGAAACACCATATATTTT.

The V and J genes are TRBV19 and TRBJ2-7; perhaps TRBD1 as D (6 bases). The CDR3 is 12 residues long. The V gene's germline CDR1 is LNHDA and CDR2 SQIVND (reference sequence). V lost 10 bases and J 1 base, leaving 11 bases between the germline ends. The CDR3 nucleotides read TGTGCCACCGCGGACAGTTCCTACGAGCAGTACTTC. Its translation: CATADSSYEQYF.

This clone was recorded once. The germline gene is not matched at one end of the junction; a read error may be the cause. The rearrangement joins TRBV6-1 to TRBJ1-1; 8 bases fit TRBD1. Germline-derived CDR1 and CDR2 are MNHNS and SASEGT. The CDR3 is 14 amino acids. The CDR3 loop reads CASSEDRGNTEAFF. CDR3 DNA sequence: TGTGCCAGCAGCGAAGACAGGGGGAACACTGAAGCTTTCTTT.

J is TRBJ1-1 and V is TRBV7-9; a possible D gene is TRBD1 (5 bases). The CDR3 spans 13 residues. Deletions cut 5 bases from V and 5 bases from J, with 12 bases between. Germline CDR1 and CDR2: SEHNR and FQNEAQ (reference sequence). In DNA, the CDR3 is TGTGCCAGCAGCCGGGACCAAGGGACTGAAGCTTTCTTT. The encoded protein is CASSRDQGTEAFF.

This clone has only one observation. The gene calls are TRBV7-2 and TRBJ2-5; possibly TRBD1 for D (5 bases). The J call could be wrong; TRBJ2-7 is a better fit for the DNA end. CDR1 is SGHTA, CDR2 FQGNSA, per germline. The CDR3 length is 13 residues. The CDR3: CASSRRDTYEQYF. CDR3 coding DNA: TGTGCCAGCAGCCGCAGGGATACCTACGAGCAGTACTTC.

This CDR3 is CASSLGIGELGKEKLFF. The CDR3 DNA is TGTGCCAGCAGCTTAGGTATAGGAGAGCTTGGGAAGGAAAAACTGTTTTTT. The J gene is TRBJ1-4, the V gene TRBV7-9; D is undetermined. CDR1 is SEHNR and CDR2 is FQNEAQ in the germline V gene (reference sequence). This CDR3 has 17 residues. The V end was cut by 1 base, the J end by 8 bases, with 20 bases between.

This clone showed up just once. The CDR3 nucleotides read TGTGCCAGCAGCTTGGCCCGGGACAGGGGGGGAGAGACCCAGTACTTC. Translation: CASSLARDRGGETQYF. The chain employs TRBV5-4 and TRBJ2-5; 11 nucleotides align to TRBD1. This CDR3 is 16 amino acids long. Per the germline V gene, CDR1 is SGHNT and CDR2 is YYREEE (reference sequence). V shed 0 bases and J 4 bases; nucleotides not matched to a gene: 5.

The J gene is TRBJ1-2, the V gene TRBV7-9; the match to TRBD1 covers 9 bases. CDR1 is SEHNR and CDR2 is FQNEAQ in the germline V gene (reference sequence). This CDR3 contains 17 residues. The trim removed 3 bases at V and 4 bases at J, leaving 12 bases unmatched. In DNA form, the CDR3 reads TGTGCCAGCAGCTTTCCTAGAACAGGGGGCGATGGCTATGGCTACACCTTC. Translating gives CASSFPRTGGDGYGYTF. Supplemented by reference TRBV7-9 and TRBJ1-2, the full variable domain reads DTGVSQNPRHKITKRGQNVTFRCDPISEHNRLYWYRQTLGQGPEFLTYFQNEAQLEKSRLLSDRFSAERPKGSFSTLEIQRTEQGDSAMYLCASSFPRTGGDGYGYTFGSGTRLTVV.

The rearrangement joins TRBV11-2 to TRBJ2-7, with D perhaps TRBD2 (5 bases). CDR1 SGHAT and CDR2 FQNNGV come from the germline V gene. Trimming left V 8 bases short and J 3 bases short, with 14 bases between. There are 13 residues in the CDR3. This CDR3 reads CASRLALDYEQYF. The CDR3 coding sequence is TGTGCCAGCCGCCTAGCTTTGGACTACGAGCAGTACTTC.

The chain combines TRBV27 with TRBJ2-7; D assignment may be TRBD1 or TRBD2 (6 bases each). Looked up from germline, CDR1 is MNHEY and CDR2 is SMNVEV (reference sequence). There are 14 residues in the CDR3. V shed 6 bases and J shed 3 bases, with 15 bases lying between them. This CDR3 reads CASRSGGLLYEQYF. DNA for the CDR3: TGTGCCAGCAGGAGTGGGGGGCTCCTCTACGAGCAGTACTTC.

The chain employs TRBV28 and TRBJ1-2, with D unclear. Per the germline V gene, CDR1 is MDHEN and CDR2 is SYDVKM. The CDR3 sequence is 15 residues long. The V and J ends lost 6 bases and 3 bases respectively, with 17 bases between them. CDR3 nucleotides: TGTGCCAGCAGCTCCGACTCTTCTGGGCACTATGGCTACACCTTC. This gives the protein CASSSDSSGHYGYTF.

The V gene is TRBV4-3, the J gene TRBJ1-4; 12 bases are shared with TRBD1. There are 18 residues in the CDR3. Germline V gene lookup returns CDR1 LGHNA and CDR2 YSLEER. Unmatched junction bases numbered 10, after V lost 0 bases and J lost 8 bases. CDR3 in DNA: TGCGCCAGCAGCCAAGATATTCGGGACAGGGGGCAGGAAGAAAAACTGTTTTTT. Its protein product is CASSQDIRDRGQEEKLFF.

The genes are TRBV4-2 and TRBJ2-7; D possibly corresponds to TRBD2 (5 bases). Germline V gives CDR1 LGHNA, CDR2 YNFKEQ. V lost 1 base, J lost 5 bases, and 21 bases lay in between. This CDR3 region has 17 residues. In nucleotides, the CDR3 is TGTGCCAGCAGCCAAGCCTTAAGCGGACCCGCTTCTGACGAGCAGTACTTC. This translates into CASSQALSGPASDEQYF.